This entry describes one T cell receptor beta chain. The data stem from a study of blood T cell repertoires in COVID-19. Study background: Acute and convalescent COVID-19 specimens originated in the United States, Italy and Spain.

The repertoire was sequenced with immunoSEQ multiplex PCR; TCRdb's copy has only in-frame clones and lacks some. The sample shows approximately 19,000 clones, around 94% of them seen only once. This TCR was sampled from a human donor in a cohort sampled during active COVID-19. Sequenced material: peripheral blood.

CDR3 residues: CASTLQGARDTQYF. In DNA form, the CDR3 reads TGTGCCAGCACCCTACAGGGGGCAAGAGATACGCAGTATTTT. J is TRBJ2-3 and V is TRBV6-5; 9 nucleotides agree with TRBD1. Trimming at V came to 7 bases and at J to 5 bases, leaving 7 bases not matched to a gene. This CDR3 is built from 14 residues. The V gene's germline CDR1 is MNHEY and CDR2 SVGAGI.